Following are 15 T cell receptor beta chains from one sample sequenced in a study of blood T cell repertoires in COVID-19. Generated by immunoSEQ multiplex PCR, the TCRdb table keeps only in-frame clones and is missing some. The data show 150,000 or so clones, around 83% seen once. Sequenced input: peripheral blood. These receptor sequences come from a woman of 80 years or more with acute or convalescent COVID-19.

CDR3 in amino acids: CASSQGWTGTEAFF. The CDR3 nucleotides read TGTGCCAGCAGCCAAGGCTGGACAGGGACCGAAGCTTTCTTT. The genes are TRBV14 and TRBJ1-1; 8 bases match TRBD1. J was trimmed by 8 bases and V by 1 base; bases with no gene match: 6. Germline V gives CDR1 SGHDN, CDR2 FVKESK. CDR3 length: 14 residues. Filled out from reference TRBV14 and TRBJ1-1, the complete variable domain reads EAGVTQFPSHSVIEKGQTVTLRCDPISGHDNLYWYRRVMGKEIKFLLHFVKESKQDESGMPNNRFLAERTGGTYSTLKVQPAELEDSGVYFCASSQGWTGTEAFFGQGTRLTVV.

This clone was seen a handful of times. Other DNA variants within this sample encode the same CDR3. The chain carries TRBV12-3 or TRBV12-4 and TRBJ1-3, with D unclear. The CDR3 spans 13 residues. V lost 3 bases and J 0 bases, leaving 3 bases between the germline ends. This chain's CDR3 is CASSFSSGNTIYF. The CDR3 DNA sequence: TGTGCCAGCAGTTTCAGCTCTGGAAACACCATATATTTT.

This chain joins TRBV7-2 and TRBJ2-1; maybe TRBD1 (5 bases). Per germline, CDR1 SGHTA and CDR2 FQGNSA. The CDR3 is made up of 13 amino acids. V lost 3 bases, J lost 8 bases, and 11 bases lay in between. The CDR3 DNA is TGTGCCAGCAGCTTGAGCCAAGGGGATGAGCAGTTCTTC. Its protein product is CASSLSQGDEQFF.

This clone was recorded once. This sequence joins TRBV6-5 and TRBJ1-6; tentatively, D is TRBD1 (6 bases). Trimming removed 0 bases from V and 7 bases from J, with 10 bases in between. The CDR3 runs 15 residues. Germline CDR1 MNHEY, CDR2 SVGAGI. CDR3 in amino acids: CASSYSSRGNSPLHF. Here the CDR3 DNA reads TGTGCCAGCAGTTACTCGAGTAGGGGGAATTCACCCCTCCACTTT.

This chain links TRBV5-6 with TRBJ1-5; D possibly corresponds to TRBD1 (6 bases). CDR1 SGHDT and CDR2 YYEEEE come from the germline V gene. Deletions cut 3 bases from V and 2 bases from J, with 12 bases between. The CDR3 contains 15 residues. CDR3 nucleotides: TGTGCCAGCAGCTGGGGGCCCCAGGGCAATCAGCCCCAGCATTTT. As protein: CASSWGPQGNQPQHF.

The V and J genes are TRBV10-3 and TRBJ1-2; possible D gene TRBD1, 5 bases. V lost 3 bases, J lost 4 bases, and 12 bases lay in between. CDR3 size: 14 residues. CDR1 and CDR2 (germline): ENHRY, SYGVKD. DNA of the CDR3: TGTGCCATCAGTGAAGTGGGGGGTGGCTATGGCTACACCTTC. It yields the protein CAISEVGGGYGYTF.

V usage is TRBV12-5 and J usage is TRBJ2-5, with 8 bases aligning to TRBD2. The germline gives CDR1 LGHNT, CDR2 FRNRAP. J lost 4 bases, V lost 6 bases, and 10 bases had no gene match. There are 15 residues in the CDR3. Written as DNA, the CDR3 is TGTGCTAGTGGCCCCCGGGGGGGGGCAGGAGAGACCCAGTACTTC. Residues: CASGPRGGAGETQYF.

This clone is a singleton in its sample. The J gene is TRBJ2-7, the V gene TRBV5-1, with 9 bases identical to TRBD1. J was trimmed by 1 base and V by 4 bases; bases with no gene match: 6. CDR1 is SGHRS, CDR2 YFSETQ, per germline. This CDR3 comprises 15 residues. CDR3 sequence (DNA): TGCGCCAGCAGCGGCGGACAGGGGAATTCCTACGAGCAGTACTTC. It encodes CASSGGQGNSYEQYF.

This chain uses TRBV5-1 with TRBJ1-1; possible D gene TRBD1, 5 bases. The CDR3 covers 13 residues. Between the trimmed V and J ends, which lost 3 bases and 2 bases, there was a span of 8 bases. Germline V CDR1 and CDR2: SGHRS, YFSETQ. The CDR3 is CASSWGDNTEAFF. The CDR3 nucleotides are TGCGCCAGCAGCTGGGGGGACAACACTGAAGCTTTCTTT.

The chain joins TRBV30 to TRBJ2-5, with 8 bases that match TRBD2. J was trimmed by 1 base and V by 1 base; bases with no gene match: 5. The CDR3 is 15 amino acids. Germline V gives CDR1 GTSNPN, CDR2 SVGIG (reference sequence). CDR3 region: CAWSGTSSGQETQYF. CDR3 in DNA: TGTGCCTGGAGTGGGACTAGCAGCGGCCAAGAGACCCAGTACTTC.

This chain links TRBV19 with TRBJ1-6, with D tentatively TRBD1 (5 bases). Trimming stripped 3 bases from V and 7 bases from J, with 10 bases between. Germline V gives CDR1 LNHDA, CDR2 SQIVND (reference sequence). CDR3 size: 14 residues. CDR3 nucleotide sequence: TGTGCCAGTAGTATTGGGGGACTCAATTCACCCCTCCACTTT. Its translation is CASSIGGLNSPLHF.

V gene TRBV29-1 combines with J gene TRBJ1-3; D not certain. Germline CDR1 reads SQVTM; CDR2 reads ANQGSEA. The ends were cut back, 4 bases at V and 1 base at J, with 8 bases in the middle. The CDR3 has 13 residues. The CDR3 bases are TGCAGCGTTGGGTCAGGTTCTGGAAACACCATATATTTT. As protein: CSVGSGSGNTIYF.

The chain has TRBV7-9 and TRBJ1-2, with 7 bases lining up with TRBD1. The trim removed 5 bases at V and 4 bases at J, leaving 7 bases unmatched. In germline, CDR1 is SEHNR, CDR2 FQNEAQ (reference sequence). The CDR3 is 14 residues long. DNA of the CDR3: TGTGCCAGCAGCCGCGCCCAGGGGGGCTATGGCTACACCTTC. Translation: CASSRAQGGYGYTF.

V usage is TRBV5-1 and J usage is TRBJ2-7; TRBD1 agrees at 11 bases. Germline V gives CDR1 SGHRS, CDR2 YFSETQ. CDR3 size: 14 residues. The trim removed 4 bases at V and 4 bases at J, leaving 4 bases unmatched. This CDR3 is CASSAGQGEYEQYF. As DNA, the CDR3 is TGCGCCAGCAGCGCGGGACAGGGGGAGTACGAGCAGTACTTC.

This chain connects TRBV3-1 (or the pseudogene TRBV3-2) to TRBJ2-3, with TRBD1 as a possible D gene (6 bases). Trimming pared 4 bases from V and 8 bases from J, leaving 16 bases between. The CDR3 is 14 amino acids. Germline CDR1 and CDR2: LGHDT and YNNKEL (reference sequence). The CDR3 region is CASSLRQAFGTQYF. The CDR3 DNA is TGTGCCAGCAGCCTAAGACAGGCTTTTGGTACGCAGTATTTT.